These T cell receptor beta chains were read from a single sample in a study of regulatory T cells in long-lasting Graves disease. TCRdb passed the multiplex PCR reads through MiXCR, listing each CDR3 protein once. Of roughly 700,000 distinct CDR3 sequences listed, about 32% were seen once; the top ten hold 42%. The input for sequencing was peripheral blood mononuclear cells (PBMCs), taken when the disease was refractory, from a patient treated with antithyroid drugs. Receptor source: a female donor with Graves disease. The CDR3 runs from the conserved cysteine through the conserved F or W. A D gene is named only where the DNA matches it firmly. Expanded clones are given a class, and other clones once, few, many or no size at all.

J gene: TRBJ2-5; V gene: TRBV7-9; clone size: few; D gene: TRBD1; CDR3 DNA: TGTGCCAGCAGCTTAAATAGGGGGCGCATAGAGACCCAGTACTTC; CDR3 protein: CASSLNRGRIETQYF
J gene: TRBJ1-2; V gene: TRBV24-1; clone size: -; D gene: TRBD1; CDR3 DNA: TGTGCCACCAGTGATGAAGGGGGCAGTGGCTACACCTTC; CDR3 protein: CATSDEGGSGYTF
J gene: TRBJ1-5; V gene: TRBV11-2; clone size: -; D gene: -; CDR3 DNA: TGTGCCAGCAGCCTGTTTGAGGGTGGTCAGCCCCAGCATTTT; CDR3 protein: CASSLFEGGQPQHF
J gene: TRBJ1-6; V gene: TRBV6-2/TRBV6-3; clone size: -; D gene: -; CDR3 DNA: TGTGCCAGCAGCCGGCGGTTCCAGGAGCATTCACCCCTCCACTTT; CDR3 protein: CASSRRFQEHSPLHF
J gene: TRBJ1-1; V gene: TRBV15; clone size: -; D gene: -; CDR3 DNA: TGTGCCACCAGCAGAGTGGTTGGTGAAGCTTTCTTT; CDR3 protein: CATSRVVGEAFF
J gene: TRBJ1-3; V gene: TRBV18; clone size: -; D gene: -; CDR3 DNA: TGTGCCAGCTCACCCACCACGGAGACTGGAAACACCATATATTTT; CDR3 protein: CASSPTTETGNTIYF
J gene: TRBJ1-4; V gene: TRBV20-1; clone size: -; D gene: TRBD1; CDR3 DNA: TGCAGTGCTACCACAGGGGGCGGCCGGGAAAAACTGTTTTTT; CDR3 protein: CSATTGGGREKLFF
J gene: TRBJ1-1; V gene: TRBV29-1; clone size: -; D gene: TRBD1; CDR3 DNA: TGCAGCGTCAAAAGACAGGGTCCTTCCCCTAACACTGAAGCTTTCTTT; CDR3 protein: CSVKRQGPSPNTEAFF
J gene: TRBJ1-3; V gene: TRBV15; clone size: -; D gene: TRBD1; CDR3 DNA: TGTGCCACCAGCAGCCGGGACAGCCCCTCTGGAAACACCATATATTTT; CDR3 protein: CATSSRDSPSGNTIYF
J gene: TRBJ1-1; V gene: TRBV2; clone size: -; D gene: -; CDR3 DNA: TGTGCCAGCAGGAGGATGGCGAACACTGAAGCTTTCTTT; CDR3 protein: CASRRMANTEAFF
J gene: TRBJ2-1; V gene: TRBV12-3/TRBV12-4; clone size: -; D gene: -; CDR3 DNA: TGTGCCAGCACCCCAGCGGTCAATGAGCAGTTCTTC; CDR3 protein: CASTPAVNEQFF
J gene: TRBJ2-7; V gene: TRBV6-1; clone size: -; D gene: TRBD2; CDR3 DNA: TGTGCCAGCAGCAGAGCTAGCGGGAGCGAGCAGTACTTC; CDR3 protein: CASSRASGSEQYF
J gene: TRBJ2-1; V gene: TRBV9; clone size: -; D gene: TRBD2; CDR3 DNA: TGTGCCAGCAGCACGCGAGGACTAGCGGGAGGTAATGAGCAGTTCTTC; CDR3 protein: CASSTRGLAGGNEQFF
J gene: TRBJ2-2; V gene: TRBV29-1; clone size: -; D gene: -; CDR3 DNA: TGCAGCGTTTCGGGTGGGGCCAGTCAGGGCCGGGTGCTGTTTTTT; CDR3 protein: CSVSGGASQGRVLFF
J gene: TRBJ1-5; V gene: TRBV29-1; clone size: few; D gene: TRBD1; CDR3 DNA: TGCAGCGTTGGACAGGGGGCAGGGCAGCCCCAGCATTTT; CDR3 protein: CSVGQGAGQPQHF
J gene: TRBJ2-3; V gene: TRBV7-2; clone size: -; D gene: -; CDR3 DNA: TGTGCCAGCACCACAGTCCCGTTCACAGATACGCAGTATTTT; CDR3 protein: CASTTVPFTDTQYF
J gene: TRBJ2-7; V gene: TRBV20-1; clone size: -; D gene: TRBD2; CDR3 DNA: TGCAGTGCCTTTACCTCGACTAGCGGGAGAGGTTACGAGCAGTACTTC; CDR3 protein: CSAFTSTSGRGYEQYF
J gene: TRBJ1-2; V gene: TRBV7-2; clone size: many; D gene: TRBD1; CDR3 DNA: TGTGCCAGCAGCTCGACAGGGGTTGGAGGCTACACCTTC; CDR3 protein: CASSSTGVGGYTF
J gene: TRBJ1-2; V gene: TRBV6-2/TRBV6-3; clone size: -; D gene: -; CDR3 DNA: TGTGCCAGCAGTTACAGGCCCGGGGCTAACTATGGCTACACCTTC; CDR3 protein: CASSYRPGANYGYTF
J gene: TRBJ2-2; V gene: TRBV11-2; clone size: -; D gene: TRBD2; CDR3 DNA: TGTGCCAGCAGCTTAGCACTAGCGGCGAACACCGGGGAGCTGTTTTTT; CDR3 protein: CASSLALAANTGELFF
J gene: TRBJ2-1; V gene: TRBV6-2/TRBV6-3; clone size: few; D gene: -; CDR3 DNA: TGTGCCAGCAGTTACCGGACTCGCAATGAGCAGTTCTTC; CDR3 protein: CASSYRTRNEQFF
J gene: TRBJ2-5; V gene: TRBV28; clone size: many; D gene: TRBD2; CDR3 DNA: TGTGCCAGCAGTGCGGGAGGTATGGAGACCCAGTACTTC; CDR3 protein: CASSAGGMETQYF
J gene: TRBJ1-4; V gene: TRBV6-5; clone size: -; D gene: TRBD1; CDR3 DNA: TGTGCCAGCAGTTACTTGGACAGGGTGAATGAAAAACCGTTTTTT; CDR3 protein: CASSYLDRVNEKPFF